Listed here are 13 T cell receptor beta chains from one sample, sequenced in a study of T cell responses to AZD1222 COVID-19 vaccine. Produced via immunoSEQ multiplex PCR; TCRdb's table is partial and in-frame only. The data show around 130,000 clones, more than 70% seen once. Sequenced here: peripheral blood, sampled 28 days after the second AZD1222 dose. Source of these receptors: an adult who received the AZD1222 COVID-19 vaccine.

This sequence joins TRBV3-1 (or the pseudogene TRBV3-2) and TRBJ1-1; 8 nucleotides agree with TRBD1. The J segment lost 0 bases and the V segment lost 4 bases, leaving 10 bases of the junction unmatched. Germline loops: CDR1 LGHDT, CDR2 YNNKEL (reference sequence). This CDR3 is built from 17 residues. In DNA, the CDR3 is TGTGCCAGCAGCCCAGGAGACAGGGGATCATTGAACACTGAAGCTTTCTTT. Translation gives CASSPGDRGSLNTEAFF.

The genes are TRBV4-1 and TRBJ1-4; 10 bases fit TRBD1. V dropped 4 bases and J dropped 4; count of bases not matched to a gene: 6. The germline gives CDR1 MGHRA, CDR2 YSYEKL. The CDR3 consists of 16 residues. The CDR3: CASSRGTGDRNEKLFF. The CDR3 DNA follows: TGCGCCAGCAGCCGCGGGACAGGGGACCGTAATGAAAAACTGTTTTTT.

The rearrangement links TRBV6-2 or TRBV6-3 to TRBJ1-5; 8 positions agree with TRBD1. Trimming at V came to 2 bases and at J to 7 bases, leaving 7 bases not matched to a gene. This CDR3 spans 15 amino acids. Germline lookup yields CDR1 MNHEY and CDR2 SVGEGT. CDR3 in DNA: TGTGCCAGCAGTTACAGCGGACAGGGCGGCCAGCCCCAGCATTTT. This sequence encodes CASSYSGQGGQPQHF.

The gene calls are TRBV6-5 and TRBJ2-2; TRBD1 matches at 11 bases. With V trimmed by 7 bases and J by 5 bases, 3 bases remained unmatched. The CDR3 spans 14 residues. The V gene's germline CDR1 is MNHEY and CDR2 SVGAGI. In nucleotides, the CDR3 is TGTGCCAGCACCGGGACAGGGGGAACCGGGGAGCTGTTTTTT. Translated, it gives CASTGTGGTGELFF.

V gene TRBV7-3 combines with J gene TRBJ1-1; D is unclear. The CDR3 spans 13 residues. Between the trimmed V and J ends, which lost 4 bases and 0 bases, there was a span of 6 bases. In germline, CDR1 is SGHTA, CDR2 FQGTGA. The CDR3 protein is CASSSFVNTEAFF. CDR3 nucleotides: TGTGCCAGCAGCTCCTTCGTGAACACTGAAGCTTTCTTT.

The gene calls are TRBV7-2 and TRBJ2-3, with 8 bases matching TRBD2. This CDR3 region has 16 residues. The trim removed 2 bases at V and 4 bases at J, leaving 8 bases unmatched. CDR1 SGHTA and CDR2 FQGNSA come from the germline V gene. The CDR3 loop reads CASSLSGGAGADTQYF. CDR3 DNA sequence: TGTGCCAGCAGCTTATCCGGGGGGGCGGGTGCAGATACGCAGTATTTT.

The J gene is TRBJ2-6, the V gene TRBV11-3; no firm D call. Germline CDR1 and CDR2: SGHNT and YENEEA. V was shortened by 6 bases and J by 0 bases, with 15 bases between the two germline ends. The CDR3 is 17 amino acids. The CDR3 nucleotides are TGTGCCAGCAGTAAAAATTACCCGAGCTCTGGGGCCAACGTCCTGACTTTC. It encodes CASSKNYPSSGANVLTF.

The chain couples TRBV2 to TRBJ1-2; weak D call: TRBD1 (6 bases). V was clipped by 8 bases and J by 5 bases, with 18 bases between them. This CDR3 is built from 14 residues. Germline V gene data show CDR1 as SNHLY and CDR2 as FYNNEI. The CDR3 DNA is TGTGCCAGCTTCTCCGGATCAGGGGCGTATGGCTACACCTTC. This encodes CASFSGSGAYGYTF.

The chain links TRBV7-2 to TRBJ2-7; tentatively, D is TRBD1 (6 bases). This CDR3 is 14 amino acids long. Germline V CDR1 and CDR2: SGHTA, FQGNSA. The V gene lost 4 bases and the J gene lost 4 bases, with 14 bases spanning the gap. The CDR3 DNA follows: TGTGCCAGCAGCTCAACAGGGATAGTGTACGAGCAGTACTTC. Protein product: CASSSTGIVYEQYF.

This chain joins TRBV2 and TRBJ2-3; TRBD1 is a possible D gene (6 bases). V dropped 6 bases and J dropped 2 bases, with 15 bases sitting between them. The CDR3 length is 15 residues. Germline V lookup: CDR1 SNHLY, CDR2 FYNNEI. CDR3 sequence: CASSKGQTFTDTQYF. In DNA, the CDR3 is TGTGCCAGCAGCAAAGGACAGACCTTCACAGATACGCAGTATTTT.

J is TRBJ2-1 and V is TRBV7-9, with TRBD2 identical over 13 bases. The CDR3 sequence is 16 residues long. The germline V gene encodes CDR1 SEHNR and CDR2 FQNEAQ (reference sequence). V trimming: 6 bases; J trimming: 4 bases; junction bases outside the gene matches: 6. The CDR3: CASSQLAGGLYNEQFF. The CDR3 DNA is TGTGCCAGCAGTCAACTAGCGGGAGGGTTATACAATGAGCAGTTCTTC.

As DNA, the CDR3 is TGTGCCAGCAGCTTGGTAGTAGCGGGGCTAAACGTAGCCAAAAACATTCAGTACTTC. It yields the protein CASSLVVAGLNVAKNIQYF. The chain joins TRBV5-5 to TRBJ2-4, with 8 positions matching TRBD2. The CDR3 runs to 19 residues. V gave up 0 bases and J gave up 0 bases; unmatched junction bases: 11. CDR1 and CDR2 from the germline V gene are SGHKS and YYEKEE (reference sequence).

The V gene is TRBV5-1, the J gene TRBJ1-3; possibly TRBD1 for D (5 bases). CDR1 and CDR2 (germline): SGHRS, YFSETQ. The CDR3 has 15 residues. The ends were cut back, 3 bases at V and 0 bases at J, with 10 bases in the middle. Here the CDR3 DNA reads TGCGCCAGCAGCTGGGACCCAAGCTCTGGAAACACCATATATTTT. Translation gives CASSWDPSSGNTIYF. Drawing the rest from reference TRBV5-1 and TRBJ1-3, the complete variable domain is KAGVTQTPRYLIKTRGQQVTLSCSPISGHRSVSWYQQTPGQGLQFLFEYFSETQRNKGNFPGRFSGRQFSNSRSEMNVSTLELGDSALYLCASSWDPSSGNTIYFGEGSWLTVV.